This paragraph reports one T cell receptor (beta chain). What it binds is not known. The data were taken from a study of CD8+CD57+ T cells in acquired aplastic anemia. For the study at large: The mean DNA yield obtained from sorted CD4+ and CD8+ cells came to approximately 3 ug. Broader study findings: Patients versus controls showed no significant CD8+ Simpson's diversity difference.

V was cut by 6 bases and J by 5 bases, with 11 bases left in between. Germline lookup yields CDR1 SGHVS and CDR2 FNYEAQ. The CDR3 loop spans 12 amino acids. TCR beta VDJ and CDR3 profiles were obtained from a genomic DNA template. Each CDR3 protein gets one entry after TCRdb re-called the reads with MiXCR. The sample includes roughly 300,000 distinct CDR3 sequences, around 60% seen only once; the top ten take less than 10%. This receptor was obtained from a human donor with severe aplastic anemia or a healthy control (not recorded which). Sequencing was performed on sorted CD4+, CD8+, or CD8+CD57+ T cells (not recorded which) from PBMCs. The genes are TRBV7-6 and TRBJ2-7; D not certain. CDR3 sequence reads: CASSYSSDEQYF. In nucleotides, the CDR3 is TGTGCCAGCAGTTACTCATCGGACGAGCAGTACTTC.